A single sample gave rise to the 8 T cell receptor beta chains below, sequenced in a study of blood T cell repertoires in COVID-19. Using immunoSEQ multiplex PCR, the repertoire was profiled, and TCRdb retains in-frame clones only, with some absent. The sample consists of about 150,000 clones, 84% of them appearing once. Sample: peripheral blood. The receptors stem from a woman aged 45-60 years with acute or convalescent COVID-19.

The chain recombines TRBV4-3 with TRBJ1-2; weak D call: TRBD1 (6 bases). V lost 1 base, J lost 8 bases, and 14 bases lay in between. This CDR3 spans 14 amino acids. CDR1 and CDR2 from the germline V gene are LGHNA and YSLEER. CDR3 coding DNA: TGCGCCAGCAGCCAAGTTGGCAGGGGTGAGGGCTACACCTTC. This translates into CASSQVGRGEGYTF.

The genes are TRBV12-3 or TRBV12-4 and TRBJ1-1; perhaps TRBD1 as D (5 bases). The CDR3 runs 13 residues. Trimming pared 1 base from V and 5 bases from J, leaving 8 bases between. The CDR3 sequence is CASSLVGDTEAFF. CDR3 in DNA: TGTGCCAGCAGTTTAGTAGGGGATACTGAAGCTTTCTTT.

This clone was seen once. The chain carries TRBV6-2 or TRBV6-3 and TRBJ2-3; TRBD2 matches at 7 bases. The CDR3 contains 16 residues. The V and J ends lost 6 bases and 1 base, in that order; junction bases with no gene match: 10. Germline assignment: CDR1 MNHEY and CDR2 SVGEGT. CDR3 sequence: CASSSRGGGGTDTQYF. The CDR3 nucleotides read TGTGCCAGCAGCTCCCGTGGCGGGGGTGGCACAGATACGCAGTATTTT.

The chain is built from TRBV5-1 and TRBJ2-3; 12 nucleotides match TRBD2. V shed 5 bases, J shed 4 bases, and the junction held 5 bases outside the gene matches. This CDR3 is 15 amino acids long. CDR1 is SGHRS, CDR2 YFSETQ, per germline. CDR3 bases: TGCGCCAGCAGTGAAACTAGCGGGGGGTCAGATACGCAGTATTTT. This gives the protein CASSETSGGSDTQYF.

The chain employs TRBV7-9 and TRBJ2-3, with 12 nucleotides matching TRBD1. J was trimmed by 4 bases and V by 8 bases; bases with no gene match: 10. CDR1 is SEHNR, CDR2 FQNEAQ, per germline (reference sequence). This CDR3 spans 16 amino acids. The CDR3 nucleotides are TGTGCCAGCTACGCGATCGGGACAGGGGGCCCAGATACGCAGTATTTT. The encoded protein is CASYAIGTGGPDTQYF.

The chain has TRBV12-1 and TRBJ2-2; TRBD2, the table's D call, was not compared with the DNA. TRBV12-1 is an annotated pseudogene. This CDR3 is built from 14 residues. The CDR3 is CASGSGSGTGELFF. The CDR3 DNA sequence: TGTGCCAGCGGTAGCGGGAGTGGAACCGGGGAGCTGTTTTTT.

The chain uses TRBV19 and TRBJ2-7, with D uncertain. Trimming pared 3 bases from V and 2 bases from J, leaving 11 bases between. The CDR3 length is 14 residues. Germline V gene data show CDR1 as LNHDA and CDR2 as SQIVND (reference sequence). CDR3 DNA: TGTGCCAGTAGTATCGGCGGCAGAACCTACGAGCAGTACTTC. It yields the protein CASSIGGRTYEQYF.

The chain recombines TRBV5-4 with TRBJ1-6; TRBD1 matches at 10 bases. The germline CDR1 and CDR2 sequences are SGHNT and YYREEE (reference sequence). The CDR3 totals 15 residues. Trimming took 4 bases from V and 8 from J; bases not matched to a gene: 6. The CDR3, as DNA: TGTGCCAGCAGCGCGGACAGGGGGAGTCATTCACCCCTCCACTTT. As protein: CASSADRGSHSPLHF.